The sample holds a few counts of the clone carrying this TCR beta chain. The data originate from a study of T-cell memory formation after mild COVID-19. From the 5' RACE reads, TCRdb called clonotypes with MiXCR, one entry per CDR3 protein. This repertoire shows nearly 200,000 distinct CDR3 sequences, about a sixth found once; its top ten account for around 2.4%. The CDR3 has 13 residues. Germline V CDR1 and CDR2: LNHNV, YYDKDF (reference sequence). With V trimmed by 3 bases and J by 3 bases, 2 bases remained unmatched. Sequenced sample: PBMCs or a T cell subset sorted from them (not recorded which). The rearrangement joins TRBV15 to TRBJ2-7, with 7 bases fitting TRBD2. This receptor was obtained from an adult woman who had mild COVID-19 (a few samples of this study predate the infection). Cell type and time point are not known. CDR3 sequence (DNA): TGTGCCACCAGCAGCCGGGAGGACTACGAGCAGTACTTC. It codes for CATSSREDYEQYF.